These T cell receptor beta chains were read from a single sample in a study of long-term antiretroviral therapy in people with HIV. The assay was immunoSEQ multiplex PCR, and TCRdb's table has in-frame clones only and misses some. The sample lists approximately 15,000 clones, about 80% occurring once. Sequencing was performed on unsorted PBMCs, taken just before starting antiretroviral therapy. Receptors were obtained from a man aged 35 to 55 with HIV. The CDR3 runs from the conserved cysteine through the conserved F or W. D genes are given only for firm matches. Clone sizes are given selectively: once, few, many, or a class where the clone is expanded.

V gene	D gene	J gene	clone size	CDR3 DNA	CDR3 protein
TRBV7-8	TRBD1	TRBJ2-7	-	TGTGCCAGCAGCTTAGCTTGGGACAGGCAACACGAGCAGTACTTC	CASSLAWDRQHEQYF
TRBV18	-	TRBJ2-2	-	TGTGCCAGCTCTCCTACAGGAATTTCGAACACCGGGGAGCTGTTTTTT	CASSPTGISNTGELFF
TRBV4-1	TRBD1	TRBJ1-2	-	TGCGCCAGCAGCCAGGGGGGAGGGGGCGTCAACTATGGCTACACCTTC	CASSQGGGGVNYGYTF
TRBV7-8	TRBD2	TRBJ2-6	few	TGTGCCAGCAGCCCCCGGGGGGTTACTGGGGCCAACGTCCTGACTTTC	CASSPRGVTGANVLTF
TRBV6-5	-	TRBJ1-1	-	TGTGCCAGCAGCCGACAGGTCCAGAACACTGAAGCTTTCTTT	CASSRQVQNTEAFF
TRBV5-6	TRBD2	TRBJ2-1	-	TGTGCCAGCAGCCCCGGGGTAGCGGGGCGCTCCTACAATGAGCAGTTCTTC	CASSPGVAGRSYNEQFF
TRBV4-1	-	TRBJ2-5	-	TGCGCCAGCAGCCAAGAGAGCGGAGGGGGTTATTGGGAGACCCAGTACTTC	CASSQESGGGYWETQYF
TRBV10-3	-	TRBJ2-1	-	TGTGCCATTGGAGACAATGAGCAGTTCTTC	CAIGDNEQFF
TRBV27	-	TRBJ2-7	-	TGTGCCAGCAGTTCGTCGATCTGGGGGCGGAACGAGCAGTACTTC	CASSSSIWGRNEQYF
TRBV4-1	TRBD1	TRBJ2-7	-	TGCGCCAGCAGCCAAGGAACAGGGGGATCCTACGAGCAGTACTTC	CASSQGTGGSYEQYF
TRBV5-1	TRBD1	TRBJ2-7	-	TGCGCCAGCAGCCTCCTCGGGACAGGCGCCTACGAGCAGTACTTC	CASSLLGTGAYEQYF
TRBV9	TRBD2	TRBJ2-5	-	TGTGCCAGCAGCGTTGGGACTAGCAATCTGGGAGAGACCCAGTACTTC	CASSVGTSNLGETQYF
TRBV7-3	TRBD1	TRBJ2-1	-	TGTGCCAGCAGCTTAACTGTAGCGGACAGGGGTATCGATGAGCAGTTCTTC	CASSLTVADRGIDEQFF
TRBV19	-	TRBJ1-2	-	TGTGCCAGTAGTATTTCTCCGAACGGTCTAAATGGCTACACCTTC	CASSISPNGLNGYTF
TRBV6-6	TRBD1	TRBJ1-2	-	TGTGCCAGCACCAACGAGTCGGGACAGAAAAGCTATGGCTACACCTTC	CASTNESGQKSYGYTF
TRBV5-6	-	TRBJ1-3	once	TGTGCCAGCAGCTTGTTCGCAGGGGATCCCACCTCTGGAAACACCATATATTTT	CASSLFAGDPTSGNTIYF
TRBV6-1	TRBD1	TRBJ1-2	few	TGTGCCAGCAGTGAATCTGGACAGGGAGACGGCTACACCTTC	CASSESGQGDGYTF
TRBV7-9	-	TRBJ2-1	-	TGTGCCAGCAGCTTAGGGGGGCAACCCTACAATGAGCAGTTCTTC	CASSLGGQPYNEQFF
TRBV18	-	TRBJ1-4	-	TGTGCCAGCTCACCTTCCCAGGGGTCTGGGGAAAAACTGTTTTTT	CASSPSQGSGEKLFF
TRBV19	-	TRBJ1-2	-	TGTGCCAGTAGTCCCCCCCGGGCCAACTATGGCTACACCTTC	CASSPPRANYGYTF
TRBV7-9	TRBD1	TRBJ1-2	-	TGTGCCAGCAGCTTAGGACAGGGCCTCTATGGCTACACCTTC	CASSLGQGLYGYTF
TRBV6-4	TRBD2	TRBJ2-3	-	TGTGCCAGCAGTGACTCGACTAGCGGGGGCACAGATACGCAGTATTTT	CASSDSTSGGTDTQYF
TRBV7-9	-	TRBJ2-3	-	TGTGCCAGCAGCTTAGTAGTAGAAGATACGCAGTATTTT	CASSLVVEDTQYF
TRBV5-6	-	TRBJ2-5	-	TGTGCCAGCAGCTTGGCCGAAAACCAGGTTAAAGAGACCCAGTACTTC	CASSLAENQVKETQYF
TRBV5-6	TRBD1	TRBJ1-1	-	TGTGCCAGCAGCGGGACAGGGGGGCTGGGTGAAGCTTTCTTT	CASSGTGGLGEAFF
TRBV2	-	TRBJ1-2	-	TGTGCCAGCAGTGACAGGGTTCTATCGGATGGCTACACCTTC	CASSDRVLSDGYTF
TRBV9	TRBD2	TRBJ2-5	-	TGTGCCTCTAGCGGGAGGTACCAAGAGACCCAGTACTTC	CASSGRYQETQYF
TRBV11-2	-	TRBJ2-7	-	TGTGCCAGCAGCTTACAACAGGGACCCCCCTACGAGCAGTACTTC	CASSLQQGPPYEQYF
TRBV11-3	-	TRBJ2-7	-	TGTGCCAGCAGCTTCCTCGTGGGTGCGGACTACGAGCAGTACTTC	CASSFLVGADYEQYF
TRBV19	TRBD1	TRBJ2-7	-	TGTGCCAGTAGTATCAACAGGGGGTTATCCTACGAGCAGTACTTC	CASSINRGLSYEQYF
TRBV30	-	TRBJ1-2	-	TGTGCCTGGAGTGTACTCGACAGAGGACTTGGCTACACCTTC	CAWSVLDRGLGYTF
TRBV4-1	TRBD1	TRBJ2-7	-	TGCGCCAGCAGCCAATTATCGGGACAGGGGTTCTACTACGAGCAGTACTTC	CASSQLSGQGFYYEQYF
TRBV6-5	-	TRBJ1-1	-	TGTGCCAGCAGTCAGACAGATTGGGCTGAAGCTTTCTTT	CASSQTDWAEAFF
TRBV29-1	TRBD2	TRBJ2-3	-	TGCAGCGTTGCTAGCGGAGGTGCCACAGATACGCAGTATTTT	CSVASGGATDTQYF
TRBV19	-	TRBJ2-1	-	TGTGCCAGTAGTCCTGAAGGATCCGGGACATCCAATGAGCAGTTCTTC	CASSPEGSGTSNEQFF
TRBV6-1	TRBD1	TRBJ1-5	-	TGTGCCAGCAGTGGGGGCAGGGACAGGGGGGATCAGCCCCAGCATTTT	CASSGGRDRGDQPQHF
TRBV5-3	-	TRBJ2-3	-	TGTGCCAGAAGCTCCTTGGGAAGGGGTACGCAGTATTTT	CARSSLGRGTQYF
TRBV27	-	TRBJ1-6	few	TGTGCCAGCAGTTTCCTTAATTCACCCCTCCACTTT	CASSFLNSPLHF
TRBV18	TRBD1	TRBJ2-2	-	TGTGCCAGCTCACCTGGACAGGGCGGGGAGCTGTTTTTT	CASSPGQGGELFF
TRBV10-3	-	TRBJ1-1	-	TGTGCCACCATGGATGAGGGGGGTAACACTGAAGCTTTCTTT	CATMDEGGNTEAFF
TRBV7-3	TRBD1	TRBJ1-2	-	TGTGCCAGCAGCTTAGACAGGGGGCAAGGGTATGGCTACACCTTC	CASSLDRGQGYGYTF
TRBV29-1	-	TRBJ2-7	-	TGCAGCGCGTCTGGTGGGAGGACCTACGAGCAGTACTTC	CSASGGRTYEQYF
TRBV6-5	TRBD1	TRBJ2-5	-	TGTGCCAGCAGTTACTGGAAAGGGGGCTCCCCTTCGACCCAGTACTTC	CASSYWKGGSPSTQYF
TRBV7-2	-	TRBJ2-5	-	TGTGCCAGCAGCTTAGAACTAATCATTGGGACCCAGTACTTC	CASSLELIIGTQYF
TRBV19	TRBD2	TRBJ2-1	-	TGTGCCAGTACACGCGGGAGGGCCCGTGCCTACAATGAGCAGTTCTTC	CASTRGRARAYNEQFF
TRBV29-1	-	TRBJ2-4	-	TGCAGCGTTGCCGAAGACAACAAAAACATTCAGTACTTC	CSVAEDNKNIQYF
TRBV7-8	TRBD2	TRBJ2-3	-	TGTGCCAGCAGCCCGATAGCGGGGAGGGCTACAGATACGCAGTATTTT	CASSPIAGRATDTQYF
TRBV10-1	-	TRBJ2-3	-	TGCGCCAGCAGTGCAGACAGCACAGATACGCAGTATTTT	CASSADSTDTQYF
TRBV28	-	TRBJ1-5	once	TGTGCCAGCCAACAGGGAGGCGGGAATCAGCCCCAGCATTTT	CASQQGGGNQPQHF
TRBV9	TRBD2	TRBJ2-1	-	TGTGCCAGCAGCGTAGTTTGGACTAGCGGAAACAATGAGCAGTTCTTC	CASSVVWTSGNNEQFF
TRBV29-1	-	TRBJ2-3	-	TGCAGCGTAGCTACTAGCACAGATACGCAGTATTTT	CSVATSTDTQYF
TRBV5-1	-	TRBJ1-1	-	TGCGCCAGCAGCTTGAGGGTCGACGGCTTTCCCAGCCTTAACACTGAAGCTTTCTTT	CASSLRVDGFPSLNTEAFF
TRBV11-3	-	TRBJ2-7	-	TGTGCCAGCAGCTTAGGTAGCGGCCCTTTCTACGAGCAGTACTTC	CASSLGSGPFYEQYF
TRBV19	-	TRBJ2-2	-	TGTGCCAGCACAGGGTGGGGGAGGGCCGGGAGCACCGGGGAGCTGTTTTTT	CASTGWGRAGSTGELFF